This T cell receptor beta chain was recovered during a study of shared clonotypes between healthy human individuals. The study's findings and limits: Rarefaction curves obtained for sorted subsets showed sequencing incomplete despite large depth. Generation of non-shared clonotypes was less probable than generation of clonotypes shared by all four donors.

V trimming: 3 bases; J trimming: 7 bases; junction bases outside the gene matches: 9. CDR1 is KGHSH, CDR2 LQKENI, per germline. The CDR3 totals 15 residues. Regarding this clone: The antigen is not known.

Profiled with immunoSEQ multiplex PCR; TCRdb holds only in-frame clones, not every one. This table has some 1.1 million clones, roughly 80% appearing once. The rearrangement uses TRBV18 and TRBJ1-3; 7 nucleotides line up with TRBD1. Sequencing was performed on memory CD4+ T cells from PBMCs. Noted subset: CD45RA-negative fraction. This receptor was taken from a man aged 18 to 30 in good health. Some clones in this sample may be carry-over from other donors' samples. The CDR3 sequence: CASSPSTTGMNTIYF. CDR3 DNA: TGTGCCAGCTCACCCTCCACGACAGGGATGAACACCATATATTTT.